The sample holds a few counts of the clone carrying this T cell receptor (beta chain). Its antigen is not identified. Deletions cut 4 bases from V and 0 bases from J, with 15 bases between. CDR3 length equals 16 residues. Germline CDR1 and CDR2: KGHDR and SFDVKD. The repertoire was sequenced with immunoSEQ multiplex PCR; TCRdb's copy has only in-frame clones and lacks some. Found here are 50,000 to 65,000 clones, 73% of them singletons; the top ten hold 1% to 1.5%. Sequencing followed a ViraFEST assay step that expanded antigen-specific CD4+ T cells with viral peptide pools. Once cultured for approximately ten days, the cells underwent separation to obtain CD4+ T cells. Participants each got two BNT162b2 or mRNA-1273 vaccine doses. IL-2 medium took the place of half the medium on both days 3 and 7. The data are from a study of vaccination effects on CD4 cells after COVID-19.

This TCR derives from a human donor who received a COVID-19 vaccine. This sequence joins TRBV24-1 and TRBJ2-7; weak D call: TRBD1 (5 bases). The sequenced sample was CD4+ T cells from PBMCs cultured with HCoV-229E spike peptides, obtained after COVID-19 vaccination. For the CDR3, the DNA is TGTGCCACCAGTGAATCGACAGCGTTCCCCTCCTACGAGCAGTACGTC. Encoded protein: CATSESTAFPSYEQYV.